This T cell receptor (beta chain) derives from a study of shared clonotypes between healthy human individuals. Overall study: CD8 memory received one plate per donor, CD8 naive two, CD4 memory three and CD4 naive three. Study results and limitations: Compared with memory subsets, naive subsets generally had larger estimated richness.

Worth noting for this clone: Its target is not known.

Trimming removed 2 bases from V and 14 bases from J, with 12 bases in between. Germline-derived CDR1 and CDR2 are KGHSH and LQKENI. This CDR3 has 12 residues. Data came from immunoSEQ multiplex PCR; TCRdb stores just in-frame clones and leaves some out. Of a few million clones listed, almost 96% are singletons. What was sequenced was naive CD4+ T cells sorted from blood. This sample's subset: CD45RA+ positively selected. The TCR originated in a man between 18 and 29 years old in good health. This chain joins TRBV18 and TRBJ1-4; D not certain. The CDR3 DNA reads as TGTGCCAGCTCACCAGAGGCGGCTCAGCTGTTTTTT. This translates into CASSPEAAQLFF.